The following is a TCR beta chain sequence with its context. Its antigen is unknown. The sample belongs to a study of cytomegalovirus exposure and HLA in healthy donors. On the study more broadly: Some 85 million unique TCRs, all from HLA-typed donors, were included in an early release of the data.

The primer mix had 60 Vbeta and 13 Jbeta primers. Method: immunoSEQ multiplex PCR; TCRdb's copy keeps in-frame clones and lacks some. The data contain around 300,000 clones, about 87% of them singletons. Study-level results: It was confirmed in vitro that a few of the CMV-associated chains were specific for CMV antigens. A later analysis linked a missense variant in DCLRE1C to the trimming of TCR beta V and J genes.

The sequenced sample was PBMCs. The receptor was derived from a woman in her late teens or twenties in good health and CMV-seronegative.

In nucleotides, the CDR3 is TGTGCCAGCAGCGAAGCGGGGGTCAGCTACGAGCAGTACTTC. Amino acids: CASSEAGVSYEQYF. V usage is TRBV6-5 and J usage is TRBJ2-7; TRBD2 aligns across 8 bases. Losses at the gene ends were 6 bases for V and 3 bases for J; bases not matched to a gene: 7. Germline V gene data show CDR1 as MNHEY and CDR2 as SVGAGI. CDR3 length equals 14 residues.